The sample holds many counts of the clone carrying this T cell receptor beta chain. The data were taken from a study of T-cell reconstitution after alpha-beta-depleted transplantation in children. For TCRbeta, the library was prepared with unique molecular identifiers. TCRdb fed the PCR reads into MiXCR, producing one record per CDR3 protein. The sample includes 700,000 to 950,000 distinct CDR3 sequences, roughly 16% of them seen just once. This CDR3 comprises 12 residues. CDR1 and CDR2 from the germline V gene are SQVTM and ANQGSEA. V gave up 4 bases and J gave up 8 bases; unmatched junction bases: 5.

The source is a male patient aged 10 to 17 who had a stem cell transplant for acute lymphoblastic leukemia, so the T cells may come from the graft donor. This rearrangement joins TRBV29-1 to TRBJ1-2; 9 positions agree with TRBD1. This sample comprised PBMCs, mostly from graft donor cells, obtained 360 days after TCRalphabeta/CD19-depleted stem cell transplant. For the CDR3, the DNA is TGCAGCGTTGGACAGGGGGTTGGCGGCTACACCTTC. Encoded protein: CSVGQGVGGYTF.